This T cell receptor (beta chain) comes out of a study of T cells after yellow fever vaccination. The V gene's germline CDR1 is SGHTA and CDR2 FQGTGA. With V trimmed by 1 base and J by 8 bases, 5 bases remained unmatched. The CDR3 covers 15 residues. This clonotype was recorded a few times. Its antigen remains unidentified. Study-wide results and caveats: Most primary-vaccination clones reappeared after the booster (approximately 95% CD4, more than 70% CD8).

TCRdb processed the 5' RACE reads anew with MiXCR; each CDR3 protein has one entry. The sample includes a few hundred thousand distinct CDR3 sequences, about 8.7% of them seen just once. This chain links TRBV7-3 with TRBJ2-1; 10 bases are a match to TRBD1. Source: PBMCs, taken on the day of the first yellow fever vaccination. The sequence derives from a man aged 18-30 years who received the YFV17D yellow fever vaccine. The CDR3, as DNA: TGTGCCAGCAGCTTAATGGGACAGGGGAATGATGAGCAGTTCTTC. Its translation is CASSLMGQGNDEQFF.